This section outlines one T cell receptor (beta chain) sequence together with its context. This CDR3 region has 13 residues. Trimming took 2 bases from V and 4 from J, leaving 9 bases between them. Germline CDR1 reads SGHTA; CDR2 reads FQGTGA. The source of the sample is a study of yellow fever vaccine responses in identical twins. TCRdb fed the RT-PCR reads into MiXCR, producing one record per CDR3 protein. There are some 20,000 distinct CDR3 sequences in the sample; roughly 75% occur only once, and around 2% lies in the top ten. This sequence was found in a woman aged 18 to 35 who received the yellow fever vaccine. The rearrangement links TRBV7-3 to TRBJ2-7; weak D call: TRBD1 (7 bases). Here the sequenced sample was T cells from blood (PBMCs), unsorted or a sorted subset (not recorded which), taken before or after yellow fever vaccination (not recorded which). The CDR3 DNA sequence: TGTGCCAGCAGCTTACAGGGGGGTTACGAGCAGTACTTC. Its translation: CASSLQGGYEQYF. The whole variable domain, remainder taken from reference TRBV7-3 and TRBJ2-7, is GAGVSQTPSNKVTEKGKYVELRCDPISGHTALYWYRQSLGQGPEFLIYFQGTGAADDSGLPNDRFFAVRPEGSVSTLKIQRTERGDSAVYLCASSLQGGYEQYFGPGTRLTVT.